This paragraph covers one T cell receptor (beta chain) sequence. As yet, its antigen is unknown. CDR1 is SGHVS, CDR2 FQNEAQ, per germline. Trimming cost V 2 bases and J 7 bases; bases outside gene matches: 5. CDR3 length: 14 residues. Of the isolated RNA, all was reverse transcribed, and so the sequenced material was expressed TCRB transcripts. This table comes from immunoSEQ multiplex PCR, and its TCRdb copy is limited to in-frame clones, with some not included. This table has some 250,000 clones, 25% to 30% appearing once. These data belong to a study of beta chain features in type 1 diabetes. Overall study results and limits: VDJ junctions in type 1 diabetes patients carried more deletions and fewer insertions. PCR might favor shorter templates, but any such skew would affect patients and controls equally.

The J gene is TRBJ2-1, the V gene TRBV7-8; 7 bases match TRBD2. Material: central memory CD4+ T cells from blood. The TCR originated in a man under 40 in good health. CDR3 sequence reads: CASSLTMGGNEQFF. The CDR3, as DNA: TGTGCCAGCAGCTTAACAATGGGAGGGAATGAGCAGTTCTTC.